These 14 T cell receptor beta chains came from one sample sequenced in a study of control samples from healthy donors and cancer patients. Generated by immunoSEQ multiplex PCR, the TCRdb table keeps only in-frame clones and is missing some. Of approximately 150,000 clones in the sample, roughly nine tenths were seen once. What was sequenced was blood. Receptors originate from a man in his thirties or forties in good health.

This clone was counted only a few times. This chain links TRBV6-5 with TRBJ1-2; TRBD1 matches 8 bases. Germline V gene data show CDR1 as MNHEY and CDR2 as SVGAGI. The V gene end was trimmed by 6 bases and the J gene end by 2 bases; junction bases not matched to a gene: 5. CDR3 length equals 14 residues. CDR3 coding DNA: TGTGCCAGCAGGACTCAGGGGGCCAACTATGGCTACACCTTC. This translates into CASRTQGANYGYTF.

DNA of the CDR3: TGTGCCAGCAGCCAAGGGTTTGGGGCCAACGTCCTGACTTTC. It yields the protein CASSQGFGANVLTF. The J gene is TRBJ2-6, the V gene TRBV14; D is undetermined. Germline V gene sequence: CDR1 SGHDN, CDR2 FVKESK. V was pared by 1 base and J by 3 bases, with 4 bases between. The CDR3 totals 14 residues.

The table lists this clone with a count of one. J is TRBJ1-5 and V is TRBV5-1, with D maybe TRBD1 (5 bases). Germline CDR1 reads SGHRS; CDR2 reads YFSETQ. This CDR3 region has 15 residues. Trimming removed 8 bases at V and 1 base at J, with 16 bases between. As DNA, the CDR3 is TGCGCCAGGGGCAGGGACCTTTGGAGCAATCAGCCCCAGCATTTT. The encoded protein is CARGRDLWSNQPQHF.

The chain recombines TRBV24-1 with TRBJ2-1, with 15 bases identical to TRBD2. CDR3 length: 19 amino acids. In germline, CDR1 is KGHDR, CDR2 SFDVKD. Losses at the gene ends were 3 bases for V and 7 bases for J; bases not matched to a gene: 12. The CDR3, as DNA: TGTGCCACCAGTGATGGCGGACTAGCGGGAGGGCCAGAACATAATGAGCAGTTCTTC. Translated: CATSDGGLAGGPEHNEQFF.

The chain links TRBV6-5 to TRBJ2-7; 8 bases align to TRBD1. CDR1 is MNHEY and CDR2 is SVGAGI in the germline V gene. The CDR3 totals 13 residues. The V gene end was trimmed by 8 bases and the J gene end by 1 base; junction bases not matched to a gene: 4. The CDR3 spells CASLDRDSYEQYF. The CDR3 DNA sequence: TGTGCCAGCCTGGACAGGGATTCCTACGAGCAGTACTTC.

The chain employs TRBV19 and TRBJ1-3; 9 positions agree with TRBD1. This CDR3 has 15 residues. In germline, CDR1 is LNHDA, CDR2 SQIVND (reference sequence). Losses at the gene ends were 7 bases for V and 3 bases for J; bases not matched to a gene: 7. The CDR3 loop reads CASNPDRGVGNTIYF. The CDR3 nucleotides are TGTGCCAGTAACCCGGACAGGGGTGTTGGAAACACCATATATTTT.

Only a few counts were recorded for this clone. V is TRBV5-6 and J is TRBJ2-2, with D tentatively TRBD2 (6 bases). This CDR3 is built from 16 residues. In germline, CDR1 is SGHDT, CDR2 YYEEEE. V was pared by 1 base and J by 0 bases, with 10 bases between. CDR3 DNA sequence: TGTGCCAGCAGCTTGAGGTTAGCGGCGAACACCGGGGAGCTGTTTTTT. Its translation is CASSLRLAANTGELFF.

The chain employs TRBV5-6 and TRBJ1-5; 9 bases are shared with TRBD1. The CDR3 spans 18 residues. The J segment lost 0 bases and the V segment lost 2 bases, leaving 9 bases of the junction unmatched. Germline V gene sequence: CDR1 SGHDT, CDR2 YYEEEE. The CDR3 loop is CASSFTQGALNSNQPQHF. The CDR3 DNA is TGTGCCAGCAGCTTCACACAGGGGGCGCTTAATAGCAATCAGCCCCAGCATTTT.

The chain carries TRBV7-2 and TRBJ1-1; D is uncertain. The CDR3 loop spans 13 amino acids. V shed 6 bases and J shed 1 base, with 9 bases lying between them. Per germline, CDR1 SGHTA and CDR2 FQGNSA. Here the CDR3 reads CASSSDRNTEAFF. The CDR3 bases are TGTGCCAGCAGTTCCGACCGGAACACTGAAGCTTTCTTT.

In this sample, this clone turned up once. The rearrangement links TRBV7-9 to TRBJ2-7; TRBD1 is a possible D gene (6 bases). The length of the CDR3 is 14 residues. Trimming removed 3 bases from V and 0 bases from J, with 9 bases in between. CDR1 and CDR2 from the germline V gene are SEHNR and FQNEAQ (reference sequence). The CDR3 reads CASSFGDTSYEQYF. The DNA of the CDR3 is TGTGCCAGCAGCTTTGGGGACACCTCCTACGAGCAGTACTTC.

The genes are TRBV6-5 and TRBJ1-1, with 8 bases identical to TRBD1. The V segment lost 7 bases and the J segment 1 base; nucleotides outside the gene matches: 2. From germline, CDR1 is MNHEY and CDR2 SVGAGI. This CDR3 has 13 residues. The CDR3 reads CASTTGGNTEAFF. The CDR3 nucleotides are TGTGCCAGCACCACAGGGGGGAACACTGAAGCTTTCTTT.

The sample holds a few counts of this clone. This CDR3 is also generated by other DNA sequences in the sample. V gene TRBV9 combines with J gene TRBJ1-5; no clear D gene. CDR1 SGDLS and CDR2 YYNGEE come from the germline V gene. V lost 2 bases and J lost 2, with 2 bases in between. There are 12 residues in the CDR3. CDR3 nucleotides: TGTGCCAGCAGCGTCGGCAATCAGCCCCAGCATTTT. Translation: CASSVGNQPQHF. Full variable domain (missing parts from reference TRBV9 and TRBJ1-5): DSGVTQTPKHLITATGQRVTLRCSPRSGDLSVYWYQQSLDQGLQFLIQYYNGEERAKGNILERFSAQQFPDLHSELNLSSLELGDSALYFCASSVGNQPQHFGDGTRLSIL.

This clone was recorded a few times. Other DNA sequences in this sample translate to the same CDR3. V and J are TRBV18 and TRBJ2-7; TRBD2 matches at 10 bases. The junction had 2 bases not matched to a gene; V was cut back by 3 bases and J by 3 bases. From germline, CDR1 is KGHSH and CDR2 LQKENI. The CDR3 extends over 14 amino acids. CDR3 coding DNA: TGTGCCAGCTCACCGACTAGCGGGTACTACGAGCAGTACTTC. Translated, it gives CASSPTSGYYEQYF.

The CDR3 protein is CASSIRGQGDEQYF. CDR3 coding DNA: TGTGCCAGTAGTATTCGGGGACAGGGAGACGAGCAGTACTTC. This rearrangement joins TRBV19 to TRBJ2-7; 9 nucleotides align to TRBD1. This CDR3 spans 14 amino acids. Trimming took 3 bases from V and 5 from J; bases not matched to a gene: 5. Looked up from germline, CDR1 is LNHDA and CDR2 is SQIVND (reference sequence).